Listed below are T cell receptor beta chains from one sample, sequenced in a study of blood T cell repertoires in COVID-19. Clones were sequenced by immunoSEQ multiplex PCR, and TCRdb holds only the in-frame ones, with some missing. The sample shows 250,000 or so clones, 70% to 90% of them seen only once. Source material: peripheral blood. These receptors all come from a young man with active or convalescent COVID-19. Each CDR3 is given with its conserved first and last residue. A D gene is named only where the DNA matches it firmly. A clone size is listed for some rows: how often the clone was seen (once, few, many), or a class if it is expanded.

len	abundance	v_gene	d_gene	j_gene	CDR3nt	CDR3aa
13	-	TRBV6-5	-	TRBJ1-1	TGTGCCAGCAGCCCACCCGAGAATGCTGAAGCTTTCTTT	CASSPPENAEAFF
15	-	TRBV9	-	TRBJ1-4	TGTGCCAGCAGCGTAGATGTAGGGGGACATGAAAAACTGTTTTTT	CASSVDVGGHEKLFF
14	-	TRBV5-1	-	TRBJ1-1	TGCGCCAGCAGCGTACAGGCAAGTACCGCGGAAGCTTTCTTT	CASSVQASTAEAFF
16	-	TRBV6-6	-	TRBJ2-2	TGTGCCAGCAGTTACCCCCAGCGGAGGGGCACCGGGGAGCTGTTTTTT	CASSYPQRRGTGELFF
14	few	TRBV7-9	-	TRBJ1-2	TGTGCCAGCAGCCTCCTTCCCAGCGACTATGGCTACACCTTC	CASSLLPSDYGYTF
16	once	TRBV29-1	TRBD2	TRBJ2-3	TGCAGCGTTGAAGGGGTTAGCGGGATCTCCACAGATACGCAGTATTTT	CSVEGVSGISTDTQYF
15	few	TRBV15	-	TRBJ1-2	TGTGCCACCGAGCTTTCCCAGGGAGGGGTTGGGGGCTACACCTTC	CATELSQGGVGGYTF
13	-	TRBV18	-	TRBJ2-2	TGTGCCAGCTCACCGTCACAGGGTCGGGAGCTGTTTTTT	CASSPSQGRELFF
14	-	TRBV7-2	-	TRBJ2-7	TGTGCCAGCAGGCCCGACAGTGGCTCCTACGAGCAGTACTTC	CASRPDSGSYEQYF
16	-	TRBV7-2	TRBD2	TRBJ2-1	TGTGCCAGCAGCTTAGCCGGGACTAGTTGGGGGGATGAGCAGTTCTTC	CASSLAGTSWGDEQFF
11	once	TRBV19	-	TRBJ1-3	TGTGCCAGTATATCTGGAAACACCATATATTTT	CASISGNTIYF
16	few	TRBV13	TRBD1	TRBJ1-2	TGTGCCAGCAGCTTAATTGGCCCCGGGACAGGGCCTGGCTACACCTTC	CASSLIGPGTGPGYTF
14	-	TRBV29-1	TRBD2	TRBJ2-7	TGCAGCGTATCCGGGACTAGCGTATCCTACGAGCAGTACTTC	CSVSGTSVSYEQYF
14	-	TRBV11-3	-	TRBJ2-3	TGTGCCAGCAGCTCCGGCGGGGGCACAGATACGCAGTATTTT	CASSSGGGTDTQYF
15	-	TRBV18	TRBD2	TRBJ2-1	TGTGCCAGCTCGGGGACTAGAGTAAGTCACAATGAGCAGTTCTTC	CASSGTRVSHNEQFF
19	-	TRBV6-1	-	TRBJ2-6	TGTGCCAGCAGTGAAAATCCAGCGACTTACAACTCTGGGGCCAACGTCCTGACTTTC	CASSENPATYNSGANVLTF
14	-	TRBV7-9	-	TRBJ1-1	TGTACCAGCAGCTTATCTGGCATGAACACTGAAGCTTTCTTT	CTSSLSGMNTEAFF
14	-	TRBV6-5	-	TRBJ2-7	TGTGCCAGCAGGTACCGGGAGACCTCCTACGAGCAGTACTTC	CASRYRETSYEQYF
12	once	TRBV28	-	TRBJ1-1	TGTGCCAGCAGGGATCCGGGAACTGAAGCTTTCTTT	CASRDPGTEAFF
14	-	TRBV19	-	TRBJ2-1	TGTGCCAGTAGTTGGCAGCGGTTCAACAATGAGCAGTTCTTC	CASSWQRFNNEQFF
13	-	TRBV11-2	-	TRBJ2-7	TGTGCCAGCAGCTTAGGCGCTGCCTACGAGCAGTACTTC	CASSLGAAYEQYF
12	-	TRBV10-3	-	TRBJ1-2	TGTGCCATCAGTGATGCAGGATATGGCTACACCTTC	CAISDAGYGYTF
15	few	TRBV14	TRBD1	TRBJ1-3	TGTGCCAGCAGCCGACAGGGGAACTCTGGAAACACCATATATTTT	CASSRQGNSGNTIYF
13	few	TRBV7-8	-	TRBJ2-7	TGTGCCAGCAGCCTCGGGTCTAACGAAAGGCAGTACTTC	CASSLGSNERQYF
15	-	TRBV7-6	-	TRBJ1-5	TGTGCCAGCAGCCCCTACAGGAATAGCAATCAGCCCCAGCATTTT	CASSPYRNSNQPQHF
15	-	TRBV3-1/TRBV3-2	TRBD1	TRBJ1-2	TGTGCCAGCAGCACCCGGACAGGGCTAATCTATGGCTACACCTTC	CASSTRTGLIYGYTF
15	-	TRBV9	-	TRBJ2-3	TGTGCCAGCACCAAAAGCGGGCCTAGCACAGATACGCAGTATTTT	CASTKSGPSTDTQYF
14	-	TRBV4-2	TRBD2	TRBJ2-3	TGTGCCAGCAGCCCGGGGGGGGGCACAGATACGCAGTATTTT	CASSPGGGTDTQYF
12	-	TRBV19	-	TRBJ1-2	TGTGCCAGTAGTATCAAAGGAGGAGGCTACACCTTC	CASSIKGGGYTF
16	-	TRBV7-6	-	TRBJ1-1	TGTGCCAGCATCCCCACATGGGGCGATTTGTTAACTGAAGCTTTCTTT	CASIPTWGDLLTEAFF
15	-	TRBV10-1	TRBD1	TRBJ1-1	TGCGCCAGCAGACCCCGACAGGGCGAATCAACTGAAGCTTTCTTT	CASRPRQGESTEAFF
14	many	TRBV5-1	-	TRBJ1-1	TGCGCCAGCAGACGGGGGGACTCCAACACTGAAGCTTTCTTT	CASRRGDSNTEAFF
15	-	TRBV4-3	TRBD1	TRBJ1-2	TGCGCCAGCAGCCCGGCCGGACAGGGGGCAGGTGGCTACACCTTC	CASSPAGQGAGGYTF
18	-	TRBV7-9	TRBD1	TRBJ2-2	TGTGCCAGCAGCCAGGGACAGGGGGCCTCCTGGGCCACCGGGGAGCTGTTTTTT	CASSQGQGASWATGELFF
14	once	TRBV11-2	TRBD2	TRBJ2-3	TGTGCCAGCAGAACAAGCGGGGGCACAGATACGCAGTATTTT	CASRTSGGTDTQYF
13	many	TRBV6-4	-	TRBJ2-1	TGTGCCAGCAGTGTCTCCCCTAACAATGAGCAGTTCTTC	CASSVSPNNEQFF